This T cell receptor beta chain was sequenced during a study of T-cell memory formation after mild COVID-19. Study-level results: The authors did not confirm SARS-CoV-2 specificity of second-wave clones peaking day 37. Clones that got smaller from day 15 to 85 had even CD4/CD8, while clones growing later tipped toward CD4+.

From 5'RACE with constant-segment primers came TCR alpha and TCR beta cDNA libraries that carried sample barcodes and UMIs. TCRdb redid the calling of the 5' RACE reads with MiXCR, one entry per CDR3 protein. The repertoire holds over 400,000 distinct CDR3 sequences, with less than 25% as singletons. This clonotype came up a few times. Its antigen is as yet unknown. The junction had 11 bases not matched to a gene; V was cut back by 4 bases and J by 0 bases. Germline lookup yields CDR1 KGHDR and CDR2 SFDVKD. The CDR3 totals 18 residues. The sequenced material came from PBMCs or a T cell subset sorted from them (not recorded which). The TCR sequence derives from an adult woman who had mild COVID-19 (a few samples of this study predate the infection). Cell type and time point are not known. J is TRBJ2-1 and V is TRBV24-1; 7 positions agree with TRBD2. CDR3 sequence reads: CATSDPGVRGSSYNEQFF. The DNA for the CDR3 is TGTGCCACCAGTGACCCTGGGGTGCGGGGGAGCTCCTACAATGAGCAGTTCTTC.